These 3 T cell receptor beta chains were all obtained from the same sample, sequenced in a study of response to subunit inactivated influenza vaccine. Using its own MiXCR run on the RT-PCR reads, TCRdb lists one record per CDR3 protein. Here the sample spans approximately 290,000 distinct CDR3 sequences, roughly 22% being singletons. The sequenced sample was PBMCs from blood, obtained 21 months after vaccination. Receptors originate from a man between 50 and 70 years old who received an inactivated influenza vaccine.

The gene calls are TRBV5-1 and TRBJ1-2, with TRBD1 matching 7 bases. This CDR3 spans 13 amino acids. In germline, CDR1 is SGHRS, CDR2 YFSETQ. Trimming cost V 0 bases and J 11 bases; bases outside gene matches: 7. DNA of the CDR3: TGCGCCAGCAGCTTGGCTCGGCAGGGGGGATACACCTTC. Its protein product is CASSLARQGGYTF.

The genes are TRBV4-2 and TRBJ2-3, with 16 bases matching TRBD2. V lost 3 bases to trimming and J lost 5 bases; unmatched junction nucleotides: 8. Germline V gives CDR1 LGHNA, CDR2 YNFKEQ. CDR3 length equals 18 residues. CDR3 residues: CASSQGLAGGLPGDTQYF. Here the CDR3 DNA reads TGTGCCAGCAGCCAGGGACTAGCGGGAGGGCTCCCGGGAGATACGCAGTATTTT.

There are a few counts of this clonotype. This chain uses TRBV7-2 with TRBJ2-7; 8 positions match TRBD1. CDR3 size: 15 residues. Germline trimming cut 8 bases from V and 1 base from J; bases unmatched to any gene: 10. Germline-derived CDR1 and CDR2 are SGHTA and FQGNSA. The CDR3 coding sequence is TGTGCCAGCTCGAACTCAGGGGGCTTTTCCTACGAGCAGTACTTC. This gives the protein CASSNSGGFSYEQYF. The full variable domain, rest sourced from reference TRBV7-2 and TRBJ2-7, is GAGVSQSPSNKVTEKGKDVELRCDPISGHTALYWYRQSLGQGLEFLIYFQGNSAPDKSGLPSDRFSAERTGGSVSTLTIQRTQQEDSAVYLCASSNSGGFSYEQYFGPGTRLTVT.